This T cell receptor beta chain was recovered during a study of cytomegalovirus exposure and HLA in healthy donors (dated by TCRdb to the late 2010s). About the study as a whole: According to an earlier analysis of 587 of the donors, about 179 million T cells yielded 90 million to 140 million unique TCR beta sequences and approximately 300 Gb of sequence data. Class I and class II HLA loci were covered by the typing at four-digit resolution. Roughly 300 gigabases of sequencing data and tens of millions of unique TCR sequences were included in an early release covering around 600 HLA-typed donors. The study combined high-throughput TCR immunosequencing, statistical association of individual TCRs with disease status, and machine learning to predict cytomegalovirus infection status. A later analysis re-examined previously published TCR beta repertoires from several hundred donors and added high-resolution HLA genotyping to investigate patterns of TCR occurrence. Every discovery cohort repertoire had been produced on one sequencing platform. Besides the first cohort of 666 subjects, a separate validation cohort made up of 120 different subjects was used. A later genetic analysis took genome-wide SNP genotypes for about 65% of the 666 donors and used that subset as a discovery cohort. The aim of the study was to test whether cataloging public T cell receptors could identify signatures of past pathogen exposure. Using immunosequencing, the study profiled T cell repertoires from about 610 subjects and related those repertoires to cytomegalovirus serostatus. Rather than using new phenotypic data, the later analysis identified candidate immune exposures from TCR beta sequences and from how often those sequences occurred across donors. The number of donors typed differed by locus, with 629-630 for A, B, C, DRB1 and DQB1, 522 for DQA1, some 570 for DPA1, and around 450 for DPB1. Roughly 5 DR-DQ haplotypes were treated as single units for association and clustering because of strong linkage in the cohort. Donor age, sex, ethnicity and CMV serostatus were compiled together with the repertoire data. An earlier analysis of around 580 of the donors used high-throughput TCR beta sequencing to judge whether each TCR beta V gene segment behaved as functional or pseudogenic. The genetic ancestry cluster associated with self-reported Caucasian donors included over 80% of the approximately 430 genotyped donors. On average, approximately 250,000 unique TCR beta nucleotide sequences were sequenced per donor among roughly 430 genotyped donors of the cohort, with about 19% of those sequences being non-productive.

Trimming takes 4 bases from V and 5 bases from J, and the germline ends sit 10 bases apart. The CDR3 starts with the cysteine, ends with the phenylalanine, and has 13 residues. Left in the record is the CDR3 DNA by itself, 39 bases read in frame from the first base. The germline V gene yields SNHLY for CDR1 and FYNNEI for CDR2. The library was generated by the immunoSEQ multiplex PCR assay. For the multiplex PCR, a mixture combining 60 forward primers for TCR Vbeta segments and 13 reverse primers for TCR Jbeta segments was used. Amplification of the CDR3 region of rearranged TCR beta genes was performed with a multiplex PCR assay on genomic DNA. The amplified TCR beta libraries were sequenced on the Illumina HiSeq System as 87-base-pair reads. Processing in the source paper ran as follows. A later analysis counted approximately 84 million unique TCR beta chains across the 666 repertoires, and some 11 million of these chains were shared by at least two donors. Raw reads were error-corrected and collapsed into unique sequences with a nearest-neighbor algorithm that merged closely related sequences to remove PCR and sequencing errors. Alignment of CDR3 sequences to IMGT reference sequences was used to assign V, D and J gene segments. For a sequence to be retained, a match of at least six nucleotides was required to both a V gene segment and a J gene segment. Rearrangements were called productive when the CDR3 lacked stop codons and stayed in frame with V and J; all others were non-productive. Following IMGT convention, CDR3 was defined as the stretch from the second conserved V-encoded cysteine to the conserved J-encoded phenylalanine. In an earlier analysis of roughly 610 of the donors, sequences lacking an unambiguous match to a single V gene segment were excluded. In an earlier analysis of several hundred of the donors, V segments were called functional above 56.7% productive rearrangements and were called segregating when the between-donor standard deviation exceeded 5%. To diagnose cytomegalovirus status from the catalog of TCR beta chain sequences, a statistical classification framework was built. In a later analysis, TCR nucleotide sequences were compared against IMGT/GENE-DB human TR gene sequences so that V and J genes could be assigned. Using the TCRdist pipeline, a later analysis assigned CDR3 sequences along with most-parsimonious VDJ recombination scenarios. In a later analysis, every TCR beta chain was defined by the combination of its CDR3 amino acid sequence and its V-gene family, and reads without a unique V-gene family were dropped. As a way to deal with suspected cross-contamination and a sequencing artifact, a later analysis dropped 450 to 600 nucleotide sequences that were highly shared and had low generation probability. In a later analysis, a clonal expansion index was calculated for each public chain from normalized within-repertoire ranks of inferred template counts. Generation probabilities in a later analysis came from a VDJ recombination model fitted to out-of-frame rearrangements, and those results were checked against IGoR. Hypergeometric tests were used in a later analysis to score TCR-TCR, TCR-HLA and TCR-CMV co-occurrence, with a repertoire-size bias correction applied to the TCR pairs. In a later analysis, false discovery rates were estimated by permuting HLA or CMV assignments 20 times. A later analysis grouped co-occurring TCRs with DBSCAN, adding TCRdist sequence similarity when clustering within HLA-allele-positive subsets. Repertoires with fewer than 30,000 or more than 120,000 public chains, plus five repertoires with anomalous nucleotide sharing, were excluded from co-occurrence clustering. Sourced from immuneACCESS, this table was stored by TCRdb with only in-frame sequences that have V and J called. A share of the clones is absent; for the studies checked, an unresolved V gene accounts for under half, and the remainder has no known explanation. The D gene and trimming were derived from the DNA, and the V and J assignments and clone size from that table. This sample has fewer than 40,000 clones in its table, and approximately 82% of those were observed once. Jointly, the top ten make up roughly 4% of the sample.

The cohort comprised around 690 healthy bone marrow donors. At the time of sampling, every cohort member was nominally healthy, though immune exposures that went unrecorded were likely present. The donor tested CMV seronegative and was one of the 352 seronegative cohort members. Each donor provided a peripheral blood sample, and peripheral blood mononuclear cells were used for TCR beta sequencing. The Qiagen DNeasy Blood Extraction Kit was used to extract genomic DNA from the blood cell samples. General conclusions and limits of the study: Because counts were too low, seventeen rarely observed V segments, including chromosome 9 orphons, were left out of the earlier analysis of 500 to 750 of the donors. When HLA alleles, especially DR and DQ, strongly co-occurred, attributing TCR associations to individual alleles was difficult. In an earlier analysis of more than 450 of the donors, most TCR beta V segments were observed in productive rearrangements about 90% or about 30% of the time, broadly matching IMGT annotations. An association between a missense DCLRE1C variant and V-gene and J-gene trimming of TCR beta chains was found in a later genetic analysis and replicated in an independent cohort. CMV serostatus was the only immune exposure information available for the cohort. Because some donors lacked HLA typing at each locus, the association tests relied only on the typed subset. Compared with the 666-donor mean, donors in an Asian-associated ancestry cluster had fewer N-insertions in productive TCRs, according to a later genetic analysis. Sequencing depth was assumed to be roughly uniform across donors in the presence/absence analyses, though that assumption may not hold. Because the 87-base-pair reads could not distinguish some IMGT-functional V segments, including TRBV6-2 and TRBV6-3, those segments were excluded. A few of the identified cytomegalovirus-associated TCR beta chains were confirmed in vitro to be specific for cytomegalovirus antigens. Only TCR beta chains were sequenced in this cohort, and the absence of alpha or paired-chain data limited detectable features. It was suggested by the authors that the approach could potentially be generalized to other disease states and immunological phenotypes. According to a later analysis, most CMV-associated TCR beta chains appeared to be HLA-restricted, and the HLA associations seemed to be driven largely by CMV exposure. A cluster of highly shared sequence variants was judged likely to be a technical artifact of the sequencing pipeline. According to a later analysis, TCR association rates differed among HLA loci, with DRB1 alleles showing the most associated TCRs and HLA-C alleles showing the fewest. Most TCR sequences were seen in very few donors, while some public TCRs were found in many individuals. At a false discovery rate of 0.05, a later analysis linked 15,000 to 20,000 TCR beta sequences to specific HLA alleles. The study gave a list of around 170 TCR beta chains associated with cytomegalovirus. A later analysis found that HLA-associated TCR beta chains were more clonally expanded and had lower generation probabilities than equally common non-associated chains. A further reported finding was that TCR beta sequences accurately predicted the HLA-A and HLA-B alleles for most subjects in the first cohort. Cytomegalovirus status was reported to be diagnosed by the classifier with high specificity and sensitivity in both the original and validation cohorts. Linkage disequilibrium might explain the correlated functional status among segregating V segments, but an unknown experimental factor could not be ruled out. Several of the top co-occurrence clusters appeared to be linked to parvovirus B19, influenza, CMV and Epstein-Barr virus, according to a later analysis.

In the case of this clone: Its antigen is currently not known. Base qualities were left out, and no much larger clone turns up one base away.

The source of this sequence is a woman aged 18-29 years in good health and CMV-seronegative. The rearrangement combines TRBV2 with TRBJ2-3; perhaps TRBD1 is the D gene, with 5 bases matching. Sequences were obtained from PBMCs. The CDR3 region: CASSGQNRDTQYF. The nucleotides are TGTGCCAGCAGTGGACAGAATAGAGATACGCAGTATTTT.